This TCR beta chain was recovered during a study of T cells after yellow fever vaccination. The study's findings and limits: A weaker but faster secondary response was observed, peaking on day 5 versus 15. Primary-vaccination clones mostly resurfaced post-booster (more than 95% CD4, about 87% CD8).

One entry per CDR3 protein, called by TCRdb with MiXCR from the 5' RACE reads. The repertoire holds 200,000 to 300,000 distinct CDR3 sequences, approximately 6.7% seen once, with roughly 1% in the top ten. The germline V and J ends were trimmed by 2 bases and 4 bases, with 14 bases remaining between them. Germline CDR1 reads LGHNA; CDR2 reads YNFKEQ. There are 15 residues in the CDR3. There are many counts of this clonotype. Its antigen is as yet unknown. The chain combines TRBV4-2 with TRBJ1-1; TRBD1 might be the D (5 bases). The source is a man aged 25 to 40 who received the YFV17D yellow fever vaccine. The input for sequencing was CD4+ T cells sorted from PBMCs, taken on the day of the yellow fever booster vaccination. CDR3 nucleotides: TGTGCCAGCAGCCAACAGGTCAGCAGGGCCACTGAAGCTTTCTTT. Its translation: CASSQQVSRATEAFF.